The clone carrying this TCR beta chain was seen repeatedly, ten times or more. Its matching antigen is unknown. CDR1 MNHNS and CDR2 SASEGT come from the germline V gene. With V trimmed by 5 bases and J by 4 bases, 8 bases remained unmatched. The CDR3 totals 15 residues. From RNA transcripts, TCR beta CDR3 regions were amplified. HTBI primers were used for first-round RT-PCR of the TCR CDR3. From the multiplex PCR reads, TCRdb called clonotypes with MiXCR, one entry per CDR3 protein. The table includes around 540,000 distinct CDR3 sequences, around 15% detected once. Ophthalmopathy patients all had a Clinical Activity Score of at least 3, a NOSPECS grade of at least 4 and disease under 3 months old. Orbital computed tomography, thyroid ultrasound, serum thyroxine and TRAb, and clinical symptoms together informed the diagnoses. The record originates from a study of T cells in Graves' hyperthyroidism and ophthalmopathy.

Study conclusions and caveats: Model predictions of ophthalmopathy came a median around 6.5 months before onset. Stable hyperthyroidism was separated from ophthalmopathy by a model based on 13 V-J features.

This chain uses TRBV6-1 with TRBJ2-1; 7 positions agree with TRBD2. The sequencing sample was made of blood. The receptor was derived from a woman aged 25 to 39 with Graves' ophthalmopathy. This chain's CDR3 is CASSWGGRQYNEQFF. The CDR3 region has the DNA TGTGCCAGCAGTTGGGGCGGGAGACAATACAATGAGCAGTTCTTC.